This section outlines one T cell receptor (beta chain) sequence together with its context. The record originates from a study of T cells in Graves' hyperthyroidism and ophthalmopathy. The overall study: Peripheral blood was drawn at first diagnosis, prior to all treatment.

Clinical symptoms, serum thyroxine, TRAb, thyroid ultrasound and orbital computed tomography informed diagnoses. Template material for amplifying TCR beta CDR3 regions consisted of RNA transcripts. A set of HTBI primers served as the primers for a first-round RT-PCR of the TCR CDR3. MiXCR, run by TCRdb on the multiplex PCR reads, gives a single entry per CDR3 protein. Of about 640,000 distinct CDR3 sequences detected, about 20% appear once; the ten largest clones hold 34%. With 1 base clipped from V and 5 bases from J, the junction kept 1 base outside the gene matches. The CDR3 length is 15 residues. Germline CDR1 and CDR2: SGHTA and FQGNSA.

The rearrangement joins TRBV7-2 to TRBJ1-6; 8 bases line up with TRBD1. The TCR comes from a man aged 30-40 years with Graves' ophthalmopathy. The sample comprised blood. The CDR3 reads CASSLEDRDNSPLHF. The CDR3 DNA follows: TGTGCCAGCAGCTTAGAGGACAGGGATAATTCACCCCTCCACTTT.